Below, 7 T cell receptor beta chains from the same sample are listed, as sequenced in a study of CD8 T cells in Susac syndrome. Random hexamers served to reverse transcribe about 0.5 to 1 ug RNA. Each CDR3 protein is one row after TCRdb ran MiXCR on the immunoSEQ multiplex PCR reads. The sample carries about 90,000 distinct CDR3 sequences, over 85% recorded once. The sequenced sample consisted of CD8+ T cells from PBMCs. The receptors shown here come from a human donor in good health.

The V call is TRBV2, the J call TRBJ2-2; D assignment may be TRBD1 or TRBD2 (5 bases each). Germline loops: CDR1 SNHLY, CDR2 FYNNEI. CDR3 size: 14 residues. V shed 7 bases and J shed 5 bases, with 14 bases lying between them. In DNA form, the CDR3 reads TGTGCCAGCAACCCCGGGACGGGGACCGGGGAGCTGTTTTTT. This sequence encodes CASNPGTGTGELFF.

The chain has TRBV6-2 or TRBV6-3 and TRBJ2-7; TRBD2 matches 9 bases. Trimming took 0 bases from V and 0 from J; bases not matched to a gene: 6. The CDR3 is made up of 17 amino acids. CDR1 and CDR2 (germline): MNHEY, SVGEGT. The CDR3 nucleotides read TGTGCCAGCAGTTACTCCTCCGCTAGCGGGGTCTCCTACGAGCAGTACTTC. Its protein product is CASSYSSASGVSYEQYF.

This sequence joins TRBV20-1 and TRBJ2-7; 12 bases map to TRBD2. This CDR3 is 15 amino acids long. Germline V gives CDR1 DFQATT, CDR2 SNEGSKA (reference sequence). With V trimmed by 3 bases and J by 2 bases, 5 bases remained unmatched. The CDR3 spells CSASIGLAGPYEQYF. CDR3 DNA sequence: TGCAGTGCTAGTATAGGACTAGCGGGGCCCTACGAGCAGTACTTC.

This clonotype was seen a few times. The genes are TRBV27 and TRBJ2-7, with 7 bases fitting TRBD2. The CDR3 is 11 residues long. Germline V gene lookup returns CDR1 MNHEY and CDR2 SMNVEV (reference sequence). Losses at the gene ends were 11 bases for V and 6 bases for J; bases not matched to a gene: 7. CDR3 bases: TGTGCCTCCACCTGGGGGGGCGAGCAGTACTTC. Protein product: CASTWGGEQYF.

This clonotype was detected once. V gene TRBV7-8 combines with J gene TRBJ1-5, with TRBD1 matching over 8 bases. The CDR3 spans 16 residues. Germline CDR1 and CDR2: SGHVS and FQNEAQ. J gave up 8 bases and V 5 bases, and 14 bases lay outside the gene matches. This CDR3 is CASSDLHQGASKPQHF. The CDR3 DNA is TGTGCCAGCAGCGATCTTCATCAGGGGGCTAGTAAGCCCCAGCATTTT.

The chain joins TRBV6-1 to TRBJ1-1; D remains ambiguous. V was trimmed by 3 bases and J by 1 base, leaving 6 bases between them. Germline CDR1 MNHNS, CDR2 SASEGT. CDR3 length equals 13 residues. CDR3 nucleotides: TGTGCCAGCAGTGAGGGAGGGAACACTGAAGCTTTCTTT. It codes for CASSEGGNTEAFF.

The rearrangement links TRBV3-1 to TRBJ2-5, with 9 bases fitting TRBD2. The CDR3 sequence is 15 residues long. Germline V gives CDR1 LGHDT, CDR2 YNNKEL (reference sequence). V gave up 4 bases and J gave up 4 bases; unmatched junction bases: 7. DNA for the CDR3: TGTGCCAGCAGCCTGACTGTAGCGGGGGCAGAGACCCAGTACTTC. Translating it yields CASSLTVAGAETQYF.